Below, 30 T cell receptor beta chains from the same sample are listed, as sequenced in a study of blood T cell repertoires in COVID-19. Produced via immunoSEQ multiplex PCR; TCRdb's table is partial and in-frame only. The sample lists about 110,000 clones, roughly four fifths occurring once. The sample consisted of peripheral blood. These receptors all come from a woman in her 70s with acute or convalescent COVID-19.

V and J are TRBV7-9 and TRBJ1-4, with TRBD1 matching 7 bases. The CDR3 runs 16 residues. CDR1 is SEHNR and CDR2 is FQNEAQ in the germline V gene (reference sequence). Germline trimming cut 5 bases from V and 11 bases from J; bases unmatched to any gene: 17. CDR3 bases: TGTGCCAGCAGCCAAACAGGGGCCGGGCCCCAGCAGAAACTGTTTTTT. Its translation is CASSQTGAGPQQKLFF.

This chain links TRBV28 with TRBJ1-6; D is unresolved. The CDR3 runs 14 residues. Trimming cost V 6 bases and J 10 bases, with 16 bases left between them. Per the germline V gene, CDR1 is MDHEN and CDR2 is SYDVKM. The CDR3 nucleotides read TGTGCCAGCAGGAGAACTTTATCCTACTCACCCCTCCACTTT. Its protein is CASRRTLSYSPLHF.

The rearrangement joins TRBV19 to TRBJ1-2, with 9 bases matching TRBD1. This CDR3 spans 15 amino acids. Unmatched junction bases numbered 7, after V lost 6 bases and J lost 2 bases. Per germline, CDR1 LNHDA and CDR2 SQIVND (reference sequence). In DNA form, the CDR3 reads TGTGCCAGTAGCTGGACAGGGGCAACCAACTATGGCTACACCTTC. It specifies CASSWTGATNYGYTF.

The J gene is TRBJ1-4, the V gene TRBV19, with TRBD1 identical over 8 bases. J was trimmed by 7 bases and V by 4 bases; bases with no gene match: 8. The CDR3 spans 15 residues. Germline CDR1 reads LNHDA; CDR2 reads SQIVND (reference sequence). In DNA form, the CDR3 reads TGTGCCAGTAGTAAAGGACAGGGAGAGAGTGAAAAACTGTTTTTT. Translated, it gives CASSKGQGESEKLFF.

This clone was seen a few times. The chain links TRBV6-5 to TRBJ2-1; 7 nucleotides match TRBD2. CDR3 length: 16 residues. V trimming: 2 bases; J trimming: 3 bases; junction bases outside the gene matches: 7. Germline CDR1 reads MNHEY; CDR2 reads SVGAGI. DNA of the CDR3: TGTGCCAGCAGTTACGTGGGGGACTATGGCTACAATGAGCAGTTCTTC. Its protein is CASSYVGDYGYNEQFF.

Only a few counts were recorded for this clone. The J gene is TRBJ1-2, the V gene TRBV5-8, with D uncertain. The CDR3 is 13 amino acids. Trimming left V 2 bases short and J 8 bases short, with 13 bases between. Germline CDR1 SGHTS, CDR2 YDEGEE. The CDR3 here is CASSFDFSRGYTF. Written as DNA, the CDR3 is TGTGCCAGCAGCTTTGACTTCTCAAGAGGCTACACCTTC.

In DNA, the CDR3 is TGTGCCAGCAGCTTAGCCAGTCGGGGGACAGTAAGCTCCTACAATGAGCAGTTCTTC. Its translation is CASSLASRGTVSSYNEQFF. J is TRBJ2-1 and V is TRBV11-2; TRBD1 might be the D (7 bases). The germline V gene encodes CDR1 SGHAT and CDR2 FQNNGV. CDR3 length: 19 amino acids. Trimming left V 1 base short and J 0 bases short, with 19 bases between.

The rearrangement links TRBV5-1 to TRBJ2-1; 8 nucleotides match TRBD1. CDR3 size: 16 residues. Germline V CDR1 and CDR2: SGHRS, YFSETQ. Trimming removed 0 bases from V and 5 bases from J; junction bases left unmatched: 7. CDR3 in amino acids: CASSLANGQGNNEQFF. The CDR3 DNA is TGCGCCAGCAGCTTGGCAAATGGACAGGGAAACAATGAGCAGTTCTTC.

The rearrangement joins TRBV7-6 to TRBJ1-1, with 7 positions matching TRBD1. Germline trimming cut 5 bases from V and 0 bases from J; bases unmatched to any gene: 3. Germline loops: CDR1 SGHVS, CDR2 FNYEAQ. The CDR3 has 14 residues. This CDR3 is CASSPGQMNTEAFF. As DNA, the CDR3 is TGTGCCAGCAGCCCGGGACAGATGAACACTGAAGCTTTCTTT.

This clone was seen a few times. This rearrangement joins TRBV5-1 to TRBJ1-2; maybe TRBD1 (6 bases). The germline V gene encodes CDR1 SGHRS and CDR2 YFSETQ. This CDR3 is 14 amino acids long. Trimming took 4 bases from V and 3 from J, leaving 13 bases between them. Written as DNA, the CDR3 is TGCGCCAGCAGCGAAACAGGGTCGCACTATGGCTACACCTTC. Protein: CASSETGSHYGYTF.

The CDR3 loop is CASSQDMERSSYNEQFF. Here the CDR3 DNA reads TGTGCCAGCAGCCAAGATATGGAGCGGAGCTCCTACAATGAGCAGTTCTTC. The chain combines TRBV4-2 with TRBJ2-1; TRBD2 might be the D (5 bases). There are 17 residues in the CDR3. The germline V gene has CDR1 LGHNA and CDR2 YNFKEQ. V was shortened by 0 bases and J by 0 bases, with 12 bases between the two germline ends.

As DNA, the CDR3 is TGCGCCAGCAACCCAGATCACCGAGAGACCCAGTACTTC. Translated: CASNPDHRETQYF. V is TRBV5-1 and J is TRBJ2-5; D gene uncertain. The V and J ends lost 6 bases and 4 bases respectively, with 13 bases between them. CDR3 length: 13 amino acids. Germline CDR1 SGHRS, CDR2 YFSETQ. The whole variable domain, filled in from reference TRBV5-1 and TRBJ2-5, reads KAGVTQTPRYLIKTRGQQVTLSCSPISGHRSVSWYQQTPGQGLQFLFEYFSETQRNKGNFPGRFSGRQFSNSRSEMNVSTLELGDSALYLCASNPDHRETQYFGPGTRLLVL.

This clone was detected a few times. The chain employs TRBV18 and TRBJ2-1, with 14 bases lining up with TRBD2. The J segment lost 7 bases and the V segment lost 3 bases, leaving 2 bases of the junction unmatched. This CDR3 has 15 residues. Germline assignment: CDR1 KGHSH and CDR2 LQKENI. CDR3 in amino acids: CASSPGTSGSNEQFF. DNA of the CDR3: TGTGCCAGCTCACCGGGGACTAGCGGGAGTAATGAGCAGTTCTTC.

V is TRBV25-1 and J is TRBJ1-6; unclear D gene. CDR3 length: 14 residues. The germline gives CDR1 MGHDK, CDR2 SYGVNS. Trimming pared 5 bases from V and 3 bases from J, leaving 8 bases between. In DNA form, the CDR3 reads TGTGCCAGCAGTAACAGCCTCTATAATTCACCCCTCCACTTT. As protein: CASSNSLYNSPLHF.

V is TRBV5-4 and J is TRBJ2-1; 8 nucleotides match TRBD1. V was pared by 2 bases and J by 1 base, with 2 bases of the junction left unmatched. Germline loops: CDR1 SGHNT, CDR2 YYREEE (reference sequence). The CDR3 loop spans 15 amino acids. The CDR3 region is CASSLDRGSYNEQFF. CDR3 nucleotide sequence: TGTGCCAGCAGCTTAGACAGGGGTTCCTACAATGAGCAGTTCTTC.

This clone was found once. The CDR3 DNA sequence: TGTGCCAGCTCTCTCAGGGGAGAGGCAGGAAACACCATATATTTT. It codes for CASSLRGEAGNTIYF. The rearrangement links TRBV18 to TRBJ1-3; possibly TRBD1 for D (6 bases). The CDR3 consists of 15 residues. Trimming left V 6 bases short and J 4 bases short, with 16 bases between. CDR1 is KGHSH, CDR2 LQKENI, per germline.

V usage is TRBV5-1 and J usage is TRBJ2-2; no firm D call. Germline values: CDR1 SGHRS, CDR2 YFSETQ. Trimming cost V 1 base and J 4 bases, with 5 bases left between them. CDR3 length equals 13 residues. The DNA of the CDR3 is TGCGCCAGCAGCTTGCTAATCACCGGGGAGCTGTTTTTT. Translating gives CASSLLITGELFF.

In nucleotides, the CDR3 is TGTGCCAGCAGCCAAGTTCAGGGGTCGATGAACACTGAAGCTTTCTTT. Residues: CASSQVQGSMNTEAFF. J is TRBJ1-1 and V is TRBV3-1 (or the pseudogene TRBV3-2), with a tentative D call TRBD1 (6 bases). The CDR3 is made up of 16 amino acids. Per the germline V gene, CDR1 is LGHDT and CDR2 is YNNKEL (reference sequence). The V and J ends lost 1 base and 0 bases respectively, with 12 bases between them.

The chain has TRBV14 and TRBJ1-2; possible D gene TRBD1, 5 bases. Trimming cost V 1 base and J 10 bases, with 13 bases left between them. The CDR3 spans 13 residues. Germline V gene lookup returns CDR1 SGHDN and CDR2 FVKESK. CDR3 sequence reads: CASSQGQGSNYTF. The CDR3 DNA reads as TGTGCCAGCAGCCAAGGGCAGGGTAGCAACTACACCTTC.

The CDR3 DNA follows: TGTGCCAGCGCCGCGGGGAACTCCTACGAGCAGTACTTC. Its translation is CASAAGNSYEQYF. The chain uses TRBV7-2 and TRBJ2-7; tentatively, D is TRBD2 (6 bases). Germline V lookup: CDR1 SGHTA, CDR2 FQGNSA. The V end lost 8 bases, the J end lost 0 bases, and 11 bases lay between the germline ends. This CDR3 has 13 amino acids. Looking up the rest from reference TRBV7-2 and TRBJ2-7 gives the full variable domain: GAGVSQSPSNKVTEKGKDVELRCDPISGHTALYWYRQSLGQGLEFLIYFQGNSAPDKSGLPSDRFSAERTGGSVSTLTIQRTQQEDSAVYLCASAAGNSYEQYFGPGTRLTVT.

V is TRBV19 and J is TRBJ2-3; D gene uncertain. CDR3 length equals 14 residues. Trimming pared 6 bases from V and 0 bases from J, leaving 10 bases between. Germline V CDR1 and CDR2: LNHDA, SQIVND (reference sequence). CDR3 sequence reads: CASRSLSSTDTQYF. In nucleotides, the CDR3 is TGTGCCAGTAGGTCTCTCTCTAGCACAGATACGCAGTATTTT.

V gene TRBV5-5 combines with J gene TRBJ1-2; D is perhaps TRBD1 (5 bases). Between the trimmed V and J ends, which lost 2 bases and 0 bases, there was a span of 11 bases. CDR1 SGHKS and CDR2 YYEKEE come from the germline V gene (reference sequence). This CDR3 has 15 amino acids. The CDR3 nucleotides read TGTGCCAGCAGCTTAACGGGGGAAGCTAACTATGGCTACACCTTC. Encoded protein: CASSLTGEANYGYTF.

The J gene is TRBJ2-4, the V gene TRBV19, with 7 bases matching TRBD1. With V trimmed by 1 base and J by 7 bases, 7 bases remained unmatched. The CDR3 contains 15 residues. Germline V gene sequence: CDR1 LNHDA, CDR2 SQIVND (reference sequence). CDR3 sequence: CASSIVAGGVNIQYF. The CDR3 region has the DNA TGTGCCAGTAGTATAGTGGCAGGGGGAGTGAACATTCAGTACTTC.

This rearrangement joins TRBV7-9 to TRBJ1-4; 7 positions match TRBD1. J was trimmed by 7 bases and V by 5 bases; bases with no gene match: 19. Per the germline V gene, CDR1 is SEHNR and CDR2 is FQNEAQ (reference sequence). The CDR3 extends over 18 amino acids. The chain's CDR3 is CASSPPRDTGRGVEKLFF. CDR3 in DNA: TGTGCCAGCAGCCCTCCCAGGGACACAGGCAGGGGGGTTGAAAAACTGTTTTTT.

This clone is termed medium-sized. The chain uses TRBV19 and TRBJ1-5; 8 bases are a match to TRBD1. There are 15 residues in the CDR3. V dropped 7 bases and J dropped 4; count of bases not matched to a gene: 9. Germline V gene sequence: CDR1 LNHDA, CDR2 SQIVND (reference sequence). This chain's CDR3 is CASKRTGRENQPQHF. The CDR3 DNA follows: TGTGCCAGTAAAAGGACAGGGAGGGAGAATCAGCCCCAGCATTTT.

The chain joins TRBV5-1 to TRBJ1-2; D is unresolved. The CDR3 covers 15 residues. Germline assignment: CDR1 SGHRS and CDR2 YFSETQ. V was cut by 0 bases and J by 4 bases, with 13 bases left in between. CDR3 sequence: CASSLVSDSGYGYTF. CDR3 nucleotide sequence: TGCGCCAGCAGCTTGGTGTCAGACTCTGGCTATGGCTACACCTTC.

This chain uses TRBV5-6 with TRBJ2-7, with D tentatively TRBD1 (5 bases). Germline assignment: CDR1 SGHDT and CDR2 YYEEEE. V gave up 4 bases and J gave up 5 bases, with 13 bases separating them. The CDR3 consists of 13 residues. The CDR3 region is CASSLKRGHEQYV. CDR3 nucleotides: TGTGCCAGCAGCCTCAAAAGGGGTCACGAGCAGTACGTC.

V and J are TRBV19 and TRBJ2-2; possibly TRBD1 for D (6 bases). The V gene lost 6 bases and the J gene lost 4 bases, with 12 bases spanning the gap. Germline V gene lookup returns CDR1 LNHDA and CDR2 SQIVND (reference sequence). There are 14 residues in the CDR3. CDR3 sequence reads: CASSSTGFTGELFF. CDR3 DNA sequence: TGTGCCAGTAGCTCTACAGGGTTCACCGGGGAGCTGTTTTTT.

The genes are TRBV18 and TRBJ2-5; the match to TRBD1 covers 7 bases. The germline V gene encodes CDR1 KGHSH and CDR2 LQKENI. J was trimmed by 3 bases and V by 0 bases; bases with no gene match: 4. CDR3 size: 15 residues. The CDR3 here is CASSPPGQPKETQYF. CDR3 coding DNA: TGTGCCAGCTCACCACCGGGACAGCCCAAAGAGACCCAGTACTTC.

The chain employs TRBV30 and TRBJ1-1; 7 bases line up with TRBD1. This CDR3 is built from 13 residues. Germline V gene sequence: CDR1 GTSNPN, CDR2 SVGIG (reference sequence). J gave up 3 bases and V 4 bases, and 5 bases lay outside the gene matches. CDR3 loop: CAWKGGGYTEAFF. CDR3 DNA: TGTGCCTGGAAAGGAGGGGGCTACACTGAAGCTTTCTTT.